This record looks at one T cell receptor beta chain sequence and its context. Generated by immunoSEQ multiplex PCR, the TCRdb table keeps only in-frame clones and is missing some. Of tens of thousands of clones listed, over 90% are singletons. The data were taken from a study of T cell changes during pregnancy in multiple sclerosis. V was trimmed by 2 bases and J by 1 base, leaving 8 bases between them. Germline CDR1 and CDR2: SQVTM and ANQGSEA. The CDR3 length is 14 residues. The sample here was peripheral blood, taken in the first trimester of pregnancy. The chain couples TRBV29-1 to TRBJ2-2, with D maybe TRBD1 (5 bases). This clonotype was obtained from a female donor with multiple sclerosis, enrolled in a pregnancy study. CDR3 region: CSVEQGMNTGELFF. The DNA for the CDR3 is TGCAGCGTTGAACAGGGTATGAACACCGGGGAGCTGTTTTTT.